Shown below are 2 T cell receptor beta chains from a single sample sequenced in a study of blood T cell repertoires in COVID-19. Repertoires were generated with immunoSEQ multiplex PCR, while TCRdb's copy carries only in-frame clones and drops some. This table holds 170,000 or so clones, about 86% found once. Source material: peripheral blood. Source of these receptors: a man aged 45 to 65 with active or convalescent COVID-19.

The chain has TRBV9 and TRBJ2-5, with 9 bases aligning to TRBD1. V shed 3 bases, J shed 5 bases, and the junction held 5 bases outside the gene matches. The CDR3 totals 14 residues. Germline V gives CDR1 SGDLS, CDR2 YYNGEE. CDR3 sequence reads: CASSGQGVRETQYF. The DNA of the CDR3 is TGTGCCAGCAGCGGACAGGGGGTGAGGGAGACCCAGTACTTC. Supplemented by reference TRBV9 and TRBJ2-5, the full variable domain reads DSGVTQTPKHLITATGQRVTLRCSPRSGDLSVYWYQQSLDQGLQFLIQYYNGEERAKGNILERFSAQQFPDLHSELNLSSLELGDSALYFCASSGQGVRETQYFGPGTRLLVL.

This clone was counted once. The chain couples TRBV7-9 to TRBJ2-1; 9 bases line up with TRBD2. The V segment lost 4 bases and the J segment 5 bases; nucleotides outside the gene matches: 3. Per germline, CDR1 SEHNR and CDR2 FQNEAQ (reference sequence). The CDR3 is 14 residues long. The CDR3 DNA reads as TGTGCCAGCAGCTGGGGACTAGCCGACAATGAGCAGTTCTTC. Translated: CASSWGLADNEQFF. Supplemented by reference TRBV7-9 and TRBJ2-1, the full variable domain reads DTGVSQNPRHKITKRGQNVTFRCDPISEHNRLYWYRQTLGQGPEFLTYFQNEAQLEKSRLLSDRFSAERPKGSFSTLEIQRTEQGDSAMYLCASSWGLADNEQFFGPGTRLTVL.